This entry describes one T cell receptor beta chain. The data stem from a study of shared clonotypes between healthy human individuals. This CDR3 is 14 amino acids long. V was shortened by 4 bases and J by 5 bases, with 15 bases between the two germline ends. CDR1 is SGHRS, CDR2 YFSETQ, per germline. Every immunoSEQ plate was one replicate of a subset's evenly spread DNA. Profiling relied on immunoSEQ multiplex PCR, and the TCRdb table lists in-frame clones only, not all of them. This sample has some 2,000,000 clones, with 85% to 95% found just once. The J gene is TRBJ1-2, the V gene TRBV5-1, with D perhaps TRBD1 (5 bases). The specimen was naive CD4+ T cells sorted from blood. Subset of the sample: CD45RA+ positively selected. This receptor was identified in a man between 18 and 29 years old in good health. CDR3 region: CASSPSRDLYGYTF. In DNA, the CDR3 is TGCGCCAGCAGCCCGTCCCGGGACCTTTATGGCTACACCTTC.